This T cell receptor beta chain was identified during a study of cytomegalovirus exposure and HLA in healthy donors. Concerning this clone: Its cognate antigen is unknown.

It was with 60 Vbeta and 13 Jbeta primers that the PCR ran. The method was immunoSEQ multiplex PCR; TCRdb's version includes in-frame clones alone and lacks a portion of them. The sample consists of over 95,000 clones, roughly 80% of them appearing once. The CDR3 length is 13 residues. Per germline, CDR1 MDHEN and CDR2 SYDVKM. Trimming pared 3 bases from V and 3 bases from J, leaving 9 bases between. Study-wide results and caveats: When a later analysis compared HLA-associated TCR beta chains with equally common others, the HLA-associated chains turned out to be more clonally expanded and to have lower generation probabilities. Analysis was carried out at a later point, and it linked a missense DCLRE1C variant to TCR beta V- and J-gene trimming. Immune exposure information comprised only CMV serostatus. Researchers reported that a few CMV-associated chains were confirmed in vitro as CMV antigen-specific.

The clonotype comes from a man aged 35-49 years in good health and CMV-seronegative. The sequencing sample was made of PBMCs. This sequence joins TRBV28 and TRBJ2-7; D is possibly TRBD1 (5 bases). The DNA for the CDR3 is TGTGCCAGCAGTTTGGGGCAGGGCTACGAGCAGTACTTC. This translates into CASSLGQGYEQYF.